This T cell receptor beta chain was documented in a study of blood T cell repertoires in COVID-19. Study context: Donors in the United States, Italy and Spain gave samples during acute or convalescent COVID-19.

The CDR3 has 17 residues. Trimming left V 4 bases short and J 0 bases short, with 19 bases between. Germline CDR1 SGDLS, CDR2 YYNGEE. As processed by the authors: Reference gene primers were amplified, and this amplification served to estimate nucleated cell counts. The protocol was immunoSEQ multiplex PCR, while the TCRdb copy is restricted to in-frame clones and leaves out a portion. For V, J and clone size, that table is used; D and trimming come from the DNA. The sample has about 280,000 clones; 83% are singletons. The source is a woman between 45 and 65 years old who had recovered from COVID-19. The sample comprised peripheral blood. The chain uses TRBV9 and TRBJ1-1, with TRBD1 as a possible D gene (5 bases). CDR3 nucleotides: TGTGCCAGCAGCCCGAGAGGAACAGGTACCATGAACACTGAAGCTTTCTTT. Protein product: CASSPRGTGTMNTEAFF.